These 16 T cell receptor beta chains came from one sample sequenced in a study of CXCR3-negative and CXCR3-positive naive CD8 T cells. TRB cDNA libraries were made by UMI-labeled 5' RACE. TCRdb reprocessed the 5' RACE reads and reports one entry per CDR3 protein, with no DNA. The sample data list about 98,000 distinct CDR3 sequences. For these receptors, no antigen is known. Points from the study as a whole: Comparison of naive cells showed more hydrophobic TRB CDR3s in CXCR3-positive than in CXCR3-negative naive cells.

Sequences were obtained from naive CXCR3+ CD8+ T cells from blood. Noted subset: CD45RO-CCR7+CD27+CD95- naive CD8+ T cells expressing CXCR3 (TNR3+). The receptors derive from a human donor in good health. Some clones in this sample may be carry-over from other donors' samples.

The chain recombines TRBV4-3 with TRBJ2-2; there is no DNA to check the TCRdb D call of TRBD1. The CDR3 is 15 residues long. Germline V CDR1 and CDR2: LGHNA, YSLEER. CDR3 sequence reads: CASSQGPTNTGELFF.

The chain carries TRBV5-5 and TRBJ2-5; TCRdb's assignment of TRBD1 cannot be checked, as there is no DNA. The CDR3 sequence is 15 residues long. Germline V gives CDR1 SGHKS, CDR2 YYEKEE (reference sequence). The CDR3 here is CASSLNPGQKETQYF.

The chain recombines TRBV6-5 with TRBJ1-3. CDR1 and CDR2 (germline): MNHEY, SVGAGI. The CDR3 spans 16 residues. CDR3 residues: CASRSARATARNTIYF.

V is TRBV10-3 and J is TRBJ2-3; TCRdb calls TRBD2, which cannot be checked without DNA. The CDR3 contains 14 residues. Germline values: CDR1 ENHRY, CDR2 SYGVKD. The CDR3 spells CATLSGASTDTQYF.

The chain combines TRBV14 with TRBJ2-1; TCRdb outputs TRBD2, but without DNA this stays unchecked. There are 15 residues in the CDR3. CDR1 and CDR2 from the germline V gene are SGHDN and FVKESK. The CDR3 region is CASSQAPAEVNEQFF.

The V call is TRBV5-5, the J call TRBJ2-2. From germline, CDR1 is SGHKS and CDR2 YYEKEE (reference sequence). The CDR3 has 13 residues. The CDR3 loop is CASSFGNTGELFF.

The CDR3 loop is CASSSLFGANEKLFF. V usage is TRBV7-8 and J usage is TRBJ1-4. This CDR3 has 15 residues. CDR1 SGHVS and CDR2 FQNEAQ come from the germline V gene.

CDR3 loop: CSVRQVANTGELFF. V usage is TRBV29-1 and J usage is TRBJ2-2; the D call of TRBD1 rests on TCRdb alone, since no DNA is present to check it. Germline CDR1 SQVTM, CDR2 ANQGSEA. This CDR3 region has 14 residues.

The V call is TRBV3-1, the J call TRBJ2-7; the D call of TRBD1 rests on TCRdb alone, since no DNA is present to check it. The CDR3 is 16 amino acids. Germline V gives CDR1 LGHDT, CDR2 YNNKEL (reference sequence). The CDR3 protein is CASSLRGAGSSYEQYF.

The chain couples TRBV7-9 to TRBJ2-7. This CDR3 contains 14 residues. Germline loops: CDR1 SEHNR, CDR2 FQNEAQ (reference sequence). The CDR3 is CASSQQRADYEQYF.

The V call is TRBV19, the J call TRBJ2-2; the D call from TCRdb, TRBD2, cannot be confirmed without DNA. The CDR3 is 15 residues long. Germline CDR1 reads LNHDA; CDR2 reads SQIVND (reference sequence). CDR3 protein: CASSLGTRSTGELFF.

This chain connects TRBV7-2 to TRBJ1-1; the TCRdb D gene call, TRBD1, has no DNA to confirm it. The length of the CDR3 is 19 residues. Germline V gene lookup returns CDR1 SGHTA and CDR2 FQGNSA. The CDR3 protein is CASSRAARTGLIWNTEAFF.

J is TRBJ1-1 and V is TRBV7-9. The germline CDR1 and CDR2 sequences are SEHNR and FQNEAQ (reference sequence). The CDR3 length is 13 residues. CDR3 in amino acids: CASSLFPGGEAFF.

This chain connects TRBV15 to TRBJ2-1; checking the TCRdb D call of TRBD2 is not possible without DNA. In germline, CDR1 is LNHNV, CDR2 YYDKDF (reference sequence). The CDR3 covers 14 residues. CDR3 region: CATSTGLAENEQFF.

V is TRBV7-6 and J is TRBJ2-7; the D gene TCRdb calls, TRBD1, cannot be checked with no DNA. The CDR3 runs 14 residues. The V gene's germline CDR1 is SGHVS and CDR2 FNYEAQ. The CDR3 loop reads CASSLGGIFDEQYF. The variable domain in full, with the rest retrieved from reference TRBV7-6 and TRBJ2-7, is GAGVSQSPRYKVTKRGQDVALRCDPISGHVSLYWYRQALGQGPEFLTYFNYEAQQDKSGLPNDRFSAERPEGSISTLTIQRTEQRDSAMYRCASSLGGIFDEQYFGPGTRLTVT.

The rearrangement links TRBV13 to TRBJ1-2; TCRdb's assignment of TRBD1 cannot be checked, as there is no DNA. The CDR3 totals 14 residues. Germline V gene data show CDR1 as PRHDT and CDR2 as FYEKMQ (reference sequence). The CDR3 loop reads CASSSGQGPGGYTF.